Listed below are T cell receptor beta chains from one sample, sequenced in a study of PD-L1 blockade in urothelial cancer. TCRdb keeps only in-frame clones here, not all; method: immunoSEQ multiplex PCR. The table records some 89,000 clones, under 90% of them present only once. The sample here was PBMCs, taken around atezolizumab (anti-PD-L1) treatment. Source of these receptors: a man in his sixties with urothelial cancer. The CDR3 runs from the conserved cysteine through the conserved F or W. D genes are given only for firm matches. Only part of the rows carry a size: once, few, many, or a class if the clone is expanded.

J gene: TRBJ1-4; clone size: NA; V gene: TRBV30; D gene: NA; CDR3 DNA: TGTGCCTGGAGTGTTAGGGGCGGTGAAAAACTGTTTTTT; CDR3 protein: CAWSVRGGEKLFF
J gene: TRBJ2-1; clone size: NA; V gene: TRBV5-4; D gene: TRBD1; CDR3 DNA: TGTGCCAGCAGCCCAGACAGGGCCTCCTACAATGAGCAGTTCTTC; CDR3 protein: CASSPDRASYNEQFF
J gene: TRBJ2-7; clone size: NA; V gene: TRBV2; D gene: NA; CDR3 DNA: TGTGCCAGCAGTCCGCGGCTCCTGTCCTACGAGCAGTACTTC; CDR3 protein: CASSPRLLSYEQYF
J gene: TRBJ2-2; clone size: NA; V gene: TRBV2; D gene: NA; CDR3 DNA: TGTGCCAGCACCGAGGGCCTACCAACGAACACCGGGGAGCTGTTTTTT; CDR3 protein: CASTEGLPTNTGELFF
J gene: TRBJ2-1; clone size: NA; V gene: TRBV7-9; D gene: NA; CDR3 DNA: TGTGCCAGCAGCTTAGGGGGCAGGGAGGTCAATGAGCAGTTCTTC; CDR3 protein: CASSLGGREVNEQFF
J gene: TRBJ1-2; clone size: NA; V gene: TRBV19; D gene: TRBD1; CDR3 DNA: TGTGCCAGTAGTATTCGCTCAGGGGGAGCTAACTATGGCTACACCTTC; CDR3 protein: CASSIRSGGANYGYTF
J gene: TRBJ2-3; clone size: NA; V gene: TRBV5-5; D gene: TRBD2; CDR3 DNA: TGTGCCAGCAGCTTGGGACTAGCGGAATACACAGATACGCAGTATTTT; CDR3 protein: CASSLGLAEYTDTQYF
J gene: TRBJ2-7; clone size: NA; V gene: TRBV9; D gene: TRBD2; CDR3 DNA: TGTGCCAGCAGCCGGGAGGCCTACGAGCAGTACTTC; CDR3 protein: CASSREAYEQYF
J gene: TRBJ2-1; clone size: NA; V gene: TRBV28; D gene: NA; CDR3 DNA: TGTGCCAGCAGTTTCCTGGTTGCCTTAGGAGCCGGCTACAATGAGCAGTTCTTC; CDR3 protein: CASSFLVALGAGYNEQFF
J gene: TRBJ2-3; clone size: NA; V gene: TRBV7-8; D gene: NA; CDR3 DNA: TGTGCCAGCAGCTTACAGGGGTCCACAGATACGCAGTATTTT; CDR3 protein: CASSLQGSTDTQYF
J gene: TRBJ1-4; clone size: NA; V gene: TRBV2; D gene: NA; CDR3 DNA: TGTGCCAGCAGCGCGACAGAAGACAATGAAAAACTGTTTTTT; CDR3 protein: CASSATEDNEKLFF
J gene: TRBJ1-5; clone size: NA; V gene: TRBV5-6; D gene: NA; CDR3 DNA: TGTGCCAGCAGCTTGACAAATCAGCCCCAGCATTTT; CDR3 protein: CASSLTNQPQHF
J gene: TRBJ2-7; clone size: NA; V gene: TRBV11-3; D gene: NA; CDR3 DNA: TGTGCCAGCAGCCCCATCATCGCCGGCGAGCAGTACTTC; CDR3 protein: CASSPIIAGEQYF
J gene: TRBJ1-6; clone size: NA; V gene: TRBV25-1; D gene: NA; CDR3 DNA: TGTGCCAGCAGTGAAAGGGGACCCCTCCACTTT; CDR3 protein: CASSERGPLHF
J gene: TRBJ2-1; clone size: NA; V gene: TRBV2; D gene: TRBD2; CDR3 DNA: TGTGCCAGCAGTAAGGGACTAGTTGCTTTCAATGAGCAGTTCTTC; CDR3 protein: CASSKGLVAFNEQFF
J gene: TRBJ1-2; clone size: NA; V gene: TRBV4-1; D gene: NA; CDR3 DNA: TGCGCCAGCAGCCCCCCCCGGCGGGGAACACAATACTATGGCTACACCTTC; CDR3 protein: CASSPPRRGTQYYGYTF
J gene: TRBJ2-3; clone size: NA; V gene: TRBV28; D gene: NA; CDR3 DNA: TGTGCCAGCAGTCTCCCGGGATCCACAGATACGCAGTATTTT; CDR3 protein: CASSLPGSTDTQYF
J gene: TRBJ1-2; clone size: NA; V gene: TRBV21-1; D gene: NA; CDR3 DNA: TGTGCCAGCAGCCCTCAGCCAGGGGAAGGCTACACCTTC; CDR3 protein: CASSPQPGEGYTF
J gene: TRBJ2-1; clone size: once; V gene: TRBV27; D gene: NA; CDR3 DNA: TGTGCCAGCAGTTTTTGGTCAGGCAATGAGCAGTTCTTC; CDR3 protein: CASSFWSGNEQFF
J gene: TRBJ2-5; clone size: NA; V gene: TRBV13; D gene: TRBD2; CDR3 DNA: TGTGCCAGCAAGAGGGGCGGGAGGGCCGAGGAGACCCAGTACTTC; CDR3 protein: CASKRGGRAEETQYF
J gene: TRBJ2-5; clone size: once; V gene: TRBV7-3; D gene: TRBD2; CDR3 DNA: TGTGCCAGCAGCCTGACTAGCGGTCAAGAGACCCAGTACTTC; CDR3 protein: CASSLTSGQETQYF
J gene: TRBJ2-5; clone size: NA; V gene: TRBV11-2; D gene: TRBD2; CDR3 DNA: TGTGCCAGCAGCTGGGGACTAGCTGATCAAGAGACCCAGTACTTC; CDR3 protein: CASSWGLADQETQYF
J gene: TRBJ2-7; clone size: NA; V gene: TRBV19; D gene: TRBD2; CDR3 DNA: TGTGCCAGTAGTTCCGCCCTAGCGGGGACCTCCTACGAGCAGTACTTC; CDR3 protein: CASSSALAGTSYEQYF
J gene: TRBJ2-5; clone size: once; V gene: TRBV14; D gene: NA; CDR3 DNA: TGTGCCAGCAGCCAAGTGCGGGAGACCCAGTACTTC; CDR3 protein: CASSQVRETQYF
J gene: TRBJ1-2; clone size: NA; V gene: TRBV30; D gene: TRBD1; CDR3 DNA: TGTGCCTGGAGTGTCGCCAGGGGGTTTGGCTACACCTTC; CDR3 protein: CAWSVARGFGYTF
J gene: TRBJ2-5; clone size: once; V gene: TRBV9; D gene: TRBD2; CDR3 DNA: TGTGCCAGCAGCGTAGTAGCGGGGGGCGGGGAGACCCAGTACTTC; CDR3 protein: CASSVVAGGGETQYF
J gene: TRBJ1-1; clone size: NA; V gene: TRBV6-6; D gene: TRBD1; CDR3 DNA: TGTGCCAGCAGTCCCCGGGACAGGGCCTTAACTGAAGCTTTCTTT; CDR3 protein: CASSPRDRALTEAFF
J gene: TRBJ1-6; clone size: NA; V gene: TRBV7-9; D gene: TRBD1; CDR3 DNA: TGTGCCAGCAGCTCGGGACAGGGAAATTCACCCCTCCACTTT; CDR3 protein: CASSSGQGNSPLHF
J gene: TRBJ1-2; clone size: NA; V gene: TRBV6-6; D gene: NA; CDR3 DNA: TGTGCCAGCAGATCAGTAGCGACAAGATCCTATGGCTACACCTTC; CDR3 protein: CASRSVATRSYGYTF
J gene: TRBJ2-7; clone size: few; V gene: TRBV7-8; D gene: TRBD2; CDR3 DNA: TGTGCCAGCAGCGAACGACTAGCGGACTACGAGCAGTACTTC; CDR3 protein: CASSERLADYEQYF
J gene: TRBJ1-3; clone size: NA; V gene: TRBV18; D gene: NA; CDR3 DNA: TGTGCCAGCTCACCCGCTAGAGCAGGAAACACCATATATTTT; CDR3 protein: CASSPARAGNTIYF
J gene: TRBJ2-2; clone size: NA; V gene: TRBV18; D gene: TRBD1; CDR3 DNA: TGTGCCAGCTCACTACGGACAGGGCGGTTGTTCACCGGGGAGCTGTTTTTT; CDR3 protein: CASSLRTGRLFTGELFF
J gene: TRBJ1-5; clone size: NA; V gene: TRBV2; D gene: TRBD1; CDR3 DNA: TGTGCCACCAAAGACAGGGGGCAGTTTCAGCCCCAGCATTTT; CDR3 protein: CATKDRGQFQPQHF
J gene: TRBJ2-7; clone size: NA; V gene: TRBV27; D gene: NA; CDR3 DNA: TGTGCCAGCAGTTCACAGGGATCGACCTACGAGCAGTACTTC; CDR3 protein: CASSSQGSTYEQYF
J gene: TRBJ1-6; clone size: NA; V gene: TRBV9; D gene: NA; CDR3 DNA: TGTGCCAGCAGCGCCGAACCGGGTCCTAATTCACCCCTCCACTTT; CDR3 protein: CASSAEPGPNSPLHF
J gene: TRBJ2-7; clone size: NA; V gene: TRBV18; D gene: TRBD2; CDR3 DNA: TGTGCCAGCTCACCAGGGGAGGGCGGATTGTACTTC; CDR3 protein: CASSPGEGGLYF
J gene: TRBJ2-3; clone size: once; V gene: TRBV13; D gene: TRBD2; CDR3 DNA: TGTGCCAGCAGGTTAGCGGGAGCTGGCGGATATACGCAGTATTTT; CDR3 protein: CASRLAGAGGYTQYF
J gene: TRBJ2-3; clone size: once; V gene: TRBV10-3; D gene: TRBD2; CDR3 DNA: TGTGCCATCAGTGAGTTGCGGGAGCGCACAGATACGCAGTATTTT; CDR3 protein: CAISELRERTDTQYF
J gene: TRBJ1-1; clone size: NA; V gene: TRBV10-3; D gene: NA; CDR3 DNA: TGTGCCATCAGTGAGTCGTATGAGAGCTACACTGAAGCTTTCTTT; CDR3 protein: CAISESYESYTEAFF
J gene: TRBJ2-1; clone size: NA; V gene: TRBV10-3; D gene: NA; CDR3 DNA: TGTGCCATCAGTGAGTCTAGTATATACAATGAGCAGTTCTTC; CDR3 protein: CAISESSIYNEQFF
J gene: TRBJ1-4; clone size: NA; V gene: TRBV28; D gene: NA; CDR3 DNA: TGTGCCAGCAGTTTATGGGGGGCCGGTGAAAAACTGTTTTTT; CDR3 protein: CASSLWGAGEKLFF
J gene: TRBJ1-1; clone size: NA; V gene: TRBV7-8; D gene: NA; CDR3 DNA: TGTGCCAGCAGCTTAGAGTCGGCGGGTCTTGACACTGAAGCTTTCTTT; CDR3 protein: CASSLESAGLDTEAFF
J gene: TRBJ1-5; clone size: NA; V gene: TRBV27; D gene: TRBD1; CDR3 DNA: TGTGCCAGCAGCCAGGGGGCACGAAGCAATCAGCCCCAGCATTTT; CDR3 protein: CASSQGARSNQPQHF
J gene: TRBJ2-7; clone size: NA; V gene: TRBV11-2; D gene: NA; CDR3 DNA: TGTGCCAGCAGCGGGCCTCTAGAGCAGTACTTC; CDR3 protein: CASSGPLEQYF
J gene: TRBJ2-1; clone size: NA; V gene: TRBV9; D gene: NA; CDR3 DNA: TGTGCCAGCAAGGAGGGAGACAGGGCCTACAATGAGCAGTTCTTC; CDR3 protein: CASKEGDRAYNEQFF
J gene: TRBJ2-1; clone size: NA; V gene: TRBV29-1; D gene: TRBD2; CDR3 DNA: TGCAGCGTTGATGAGACTAGCGGGGGGGCCCCGTTCTTC; CDR3 protein: CSVDETSGGAPFF